This is a list of T cell receptor beta chains from one sample in a study of blood T cells in healthy people across ages. TCRdb processed the 5' RACE reads anew with MiXCR; each CDR3 protein has one entry. The sample holds 1.5 million to 2 million distinct CDR3 sequences, around 42% seen once. Sequencing was done on a sample of blood. These receptors all stem from a human donor in good health. CDR3s include the opening cysteine and the closing phenylalanine or tryptophan. A D gene is named only where the DNA matches it firmly. The listing skips clone size in some rows; elsewhere it reads once, few, many or a size class.

v_gene	d_gene	abundance	j_gene	CDR3nt	CDR3aa
TRBV6-2/TRBV6-3	-	few	TRBJ2-7	TGTGCCAGCACTGCGAGGGCCTCCTACGAGCAGTACTTC	CASTARASYEQYF
TRBV4-3	-	few	TRBJ2-3	TGCGCCAGCAGCCAAGATATGGGTACAGATACGCAGTATTTT	CASSQDMGTDTQYF
TRBV5-1	TRBD1	once	TRBJ1-4	TGCGCCAGCAGCTTGGCCGTTGGGACAGGGGTGGAAAAACTGTTTTTT	CASSLAVGTGVEKLFF
TRBV9	TRBD2	few	TRBJ2-2	TGTGCCAGCAGCGTAGTAGCGGGAGTTGGGACCGGGGAGCTGTTTTTT	CASSVVAGVGTGELFF
TRBV7-8	-	-	TRBJ2-3	TGTGCCAGCAGCCCCCAACGGCCTTCGGATATCACAGATACGCAGTATTTT	CASSPQRPSDITDTQYF
TRBV4-1	-	-	TRBJ2-5	TGCGCCAGCAGCCAACACGGGACTCCTCAAGAGACCCAGTACTTC	CASSQHGTPQETQYF
TRBV7-2	TRBD2	few	TRBJ2-3	TGTGCCAGCAGCTTTAGCGGGGGGGAAGATACGCAGTATTTT	CASSFSGGEDTQYF
TRBV20-1	-	few	TRBJ1-2	TGCAGTGCTAGAATGGTTCGCATGGGATATGGCTACACCTTC	CSARMVRMGYGYTF
TRBV7-9	-	-	TRBJ1-2	TGTGCCAGCAGCTTATCCCAGATGGGGGGCTACACCTTC	CASSLSQMGGYTF
TRBV20-1	-	-	TRBJ2-5	TGCAGTGCTATCCTCCTTGAGGAGACCCAGTACTTC	CSAILLEETQYF
TRBV20-1	-	-	TRBJ2-5	TGCAGTGCTAGAGTTGCGCAGTTGCAGTACTTC	CSARVAQLQYF
TRBV29-1	-	-	TRBJ2-7	TGCAGCGTCGGGGGCTCGGTCTCCTACGAGCAGTACTTC	CSVGGSVSYEQYF
TRBV7-2	TRBD2	-	TRBJ2-5	TGTGCCAGCAGCTTAGTGGGAACAGCGGGGGGGTTGGAGACCCAGTACTTC	CASSLVGTAGGLETQYF
TRBV20-1	TRBD2	few	TRBJ2-5	TGCAGTGCTCCTAGCGGGGGACTTCAAGAGACCCAGTACTTC	CSAPSGGLQETQYF
TRBV7-2	-	-	TRBJ2-1	TGTGCCAGCAGCTTAGGCCACTTAGCCTCTGAGCAGTTCTTC	CASSLGHLASEQFF
TRBV20-1	TRBD1	once	TRBJ1-1	TGCAGTGCTCCCGGGACAGGGTGGGGTGAAGCTTTCTTT	CSAPGTGWGEAFF
TRBV30	-	-	TRBJ1-1	TGTGCCTGGAGTGTAGGGCTGAGGAGCACTGAAGCTTTCTTT	CAWSVGLRSTEAFF
TRBV7-3	-	few	TRBJ2-1	TGTGCCAGCAGCTTCGGCGGGGCCCCCGGCTCCTACAATGAGCAGTTCTTC	CASSFGGAPGSYNEQFF
TRBV18	TRBD1	many	TRBJ2-3	TGTGCCAGCTCATCGACAGGGGGGTCCACAGATACGCAGTATTTT	CASSSTGGSTDTQYF
TRBV5-6	TRBD2	-	TRBJ2-5	TGTGCCAGCAGCTTGTATATCTCTCGTAGCGGGGGGGCATGGGAGACCCAGTACTTC	CASSLYISRSGGAWETQYF
TRBV5-1	-	few	TRBJ2-7	TGCGCCAGCAGCTTGGGAGAGGAGAGCTCCTACGAGCAGTACTTC	CASSLGEESSYEQYF
TRBV27	-	once	TRBJ2-7	TGTGCCAGCACTTCTGGGGACAACGAGCAGTACTTC	CASTSGDNEQYF
TRBV20-1	-	-	TRBJ1-1	TGCAGTGCTCAAAAGGCCGGATTAAGAAACACTGAAGCTTTCTTT	CSAQKAGLRNTEAFF
TRBV9	-	-	TRBJ2-3	TGTGCCAGCAGCCCCCAGTCGGGGGGCGCTTCTGGCACAGATACGCAGTATTTT	CASSPQSGGASGTDTQYF
TRBV12-3/TRBV12-4	-	-	TRBJ1-5	TGTGCCAGCAGTCCAGGTTTAGTGGAGGTGGCCCAAATATTTTATCAGCCCCAGCATTTT	CASSPGLVEVAQIFYQPQHF
TRBV20-1	TRBD2	few	TRBJ2-1	TGCAGTGCTCTACTAGCGGGGGCATACAATGAGCAGTTCTTC	CSALLAGAYNEQFF
TRBV20-1	-	few	TRBJ1-2	TGCAGTGCTAGAACGCCCGGGAGCCCTAACTATGGCTACACCTTC	CSARTPGSPNYGYTF
TRBV6-2/TRBV6-3	-	many	TRBJ2-5	TGTGCCAGCATTGGTCAGCGACACAAAGAGACCCAGTACTTC	CASIGQRHKETQYF
TRBV29-1	-	few	TRBJ2-2	TGCAGCGTTGGTGGCAGGCTGAACACCGGGGAGCTGTTTTTT	CSVGGRLNTGELFF
TRBV5-1	TRBD1	-	TRBJ1-4	TGCGCCAGCAGCGCCAGGGGGTTTAATAAAAAACTGTTTTTT	CASSARGFNKKLFF
TRBV24-1	TRBD1	few	TRBJ2-3	TGTGCCACCAGCCGAGGGGAACAGGGGATATTCACAGATACGCAGTATTTT	CATSRGEQGIFTDTQYF
TRBV11-1	TRBD2	few	TRBJ2-1	TGTGCCAGCAGGCCTATGGCGGGGGGGGGTGATGAGCAGTTCTTC	CASRPMAGGGDEQFF
TRBV6-5	TRBD1	few	TRBJ2-3	TGTGCCAGCACTCGAGGGGGCGTCGAGGATACGCAGTATTTT	CASTRGGVEDTQYF
TRBV7-2	-	-	TRBJ1-5	TGTGCCAGCAGCTTAGTAGGCGCTAACAATCAGCCCCAGCATTTT	CASSLVGANNQPQHF
TRBV6-6	TRBD1	-	TRBJ2-1	TGTGCCAGCAGTTACTCGATACCGGGACAGGGGTACAATGAGCGGTTCTTC	CASSYSIPGQGYNERFF
TRBV6-5	TRBD1	-	TRBJ1-2	TGTGCCAGCAGTTACACCTCCGGGACAGGGATCGCCACCTTC	CASSYTSGTGIATF
TRBV7-6	-	-	TRBJ2-1	TGTGCCAGCAGCTTACCGGTTGGCAATGAGCAGTTCTTC	CASSLPVGNEQFF
TRBV6-5	TRBD2	-	TRBJ2-1	TGTGCCAGCAGCTACCGTCGGGGACTAGCGGGGGGGACATACAGGGGTGAGCAGTTCTTC	CASSYRRGLAGGTYRGEQFF
TRBV29-1	-	-	TRBJ2-7	TGCAGCGTTGAAGATCGGGGGACAGACTCCTACGAGCAGTACTTC	CSVEDRGTDSYEQYF
TRBV3-1	TRBD1	few	TRBJ1-2	TGTGCCAGCAGCCAAGGGGACAGCCGCTATGGCTACACCTTC	CASSQGDSRYGYTF
TRBV7-9	-	few	TRBJ2-5	TGTGCCAGCAGCTTAGCCCTTACAGGGCGAGAGACCCAGTACTTC	CASSLALTGRETQYF
TRBV5-6	-	-	TRBJ2-1	TGTGCCAGCAGACCCGGCGCTGTGGCCTACAATGAGCAGTTCTTC	CASRPGAVAYNEQFF
TRBV7-9	TRBD1	-	TRBJ1-5	TGTGCCAGCAGCAGCGACAGGGGGCCGATACAGCCCCAGCATTTT	CASSSDRGPIQPQHF
TRBV4-2	TRBD2	-	TRBJ2-2	TGTGCCAGCGAGAGCGGGGGCCAGAACACCGGGGAGCTGTTTTTT	CASESGGQNTGELFF
TRBV9	-	few	TRBJ2-4	TGTGCCAGCAGTAAAGCCCCTGGGGGCATTCAGTACTTC	CASSKAPGGIQYF
TRBV6-2/TRBV6-3	TRBD1	-	TRBJ1-5	TGTGCCAGCAGTTACGCGGTTTTGGGGACAGTAAATCAGCCCCAGCATTTT	CASSYAVLGTVNQPQHF
TRBV9	TRBD1	-	TRBJ2-5	TGTGCCAGCAGCGCTACCGGGACAGCCTCGGGTGAGACCCAGTACTTC	CASSATGTASGETQYF
TRBV19	-	few	TRBJ2-7	TGTGCCAGTAGCCAGTGGGGGGACTACGAGCAGTACTTC	CASSQWGDYEQYF
TRBV4-1	-	-	TRBJ1-1	TGCGCCAGCAGCCAGACCCCCCGCGCTGAAGCTTTCTTT	CASSQTPRAEAFF
TRBV6-2/TRBV6-3	TRBD1	few	TRBJ2-7	TGTGCCAGCAGTTTTTCCGGGACAGGGAACGAGCAGTACTTC	CASSFSGTGNEQYF
TRBV4-1	TRBD1	-	TRBJ1-6	TGCGCCAGCAGCCAAGAACCGGGACAGGCTAGTTCACCCCTCCACTTT	CASSQEPGQASSPLHF
TRBV7-6	-	many	TRBJ2-6	TGTGCCAGCAGCTTAGCCGCTCTATCTCCCACTGGGGCCAACGTCCTGACTTTC	CASSLAALSPTGANVLTF
TRBV2	TRBD2	-	TRBJ2-1	TGTGCCAGCAGTGAAGGACTAGCGTACAATGAGCAGTTCTTC	CASSEGLAYNEQFF
TRBV7-9	-	-	TRBJ2-4	TGTGCCAGCAGCTTAATGGAAGAGACCCGGTACTTC	CASSLMEETRYF
TRBV5-1	-	-	TRBJ2-2	TGCGCCAGCAGCCCGGAGCCCCTAGCGAACACCGGGGAGCTGTTTTTT	CASSPEPLANTGELFF
TRBV20-1	-	few	TRBJ1-2	TGCAGTGCTAGAGATCGGTCCGACAGTTGGGGCTACACCTTC	CSARDRSDSWGYTF
TRBV10-3	TRBD1	few	TRBJ1-2	TGTGCCATCACCTTCTCAGGAGGGCAGGGGGCTAATGGCTACACCTTC	CAITFSGGQGANGYTF